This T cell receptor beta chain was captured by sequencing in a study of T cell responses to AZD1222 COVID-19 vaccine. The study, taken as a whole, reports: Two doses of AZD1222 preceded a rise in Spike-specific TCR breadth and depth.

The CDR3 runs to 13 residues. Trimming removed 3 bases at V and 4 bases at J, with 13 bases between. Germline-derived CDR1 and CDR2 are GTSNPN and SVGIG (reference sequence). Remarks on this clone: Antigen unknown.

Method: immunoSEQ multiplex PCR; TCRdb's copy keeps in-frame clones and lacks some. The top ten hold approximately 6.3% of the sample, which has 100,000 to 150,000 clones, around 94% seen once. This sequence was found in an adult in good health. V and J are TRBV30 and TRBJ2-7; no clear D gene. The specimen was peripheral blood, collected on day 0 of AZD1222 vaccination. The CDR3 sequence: CAWRPGSSYEQYF. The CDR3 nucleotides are TGTGCCTGGAGGCCCGGGTCTTCTTACGAGCAGTACTTC.